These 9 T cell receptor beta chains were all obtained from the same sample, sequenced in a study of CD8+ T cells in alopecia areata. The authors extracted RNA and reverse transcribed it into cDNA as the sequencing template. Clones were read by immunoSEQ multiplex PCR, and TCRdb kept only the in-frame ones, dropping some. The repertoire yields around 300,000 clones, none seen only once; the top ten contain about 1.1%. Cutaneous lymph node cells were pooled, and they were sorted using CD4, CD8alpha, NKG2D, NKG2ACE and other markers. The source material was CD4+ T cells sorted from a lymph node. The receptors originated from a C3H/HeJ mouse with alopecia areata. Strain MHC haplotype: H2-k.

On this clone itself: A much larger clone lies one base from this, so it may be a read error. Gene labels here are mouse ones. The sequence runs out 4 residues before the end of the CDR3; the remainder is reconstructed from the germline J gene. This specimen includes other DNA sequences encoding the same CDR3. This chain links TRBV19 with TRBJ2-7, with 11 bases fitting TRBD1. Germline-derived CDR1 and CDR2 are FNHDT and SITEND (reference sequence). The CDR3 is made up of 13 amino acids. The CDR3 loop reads CASSRDRGYEQYF. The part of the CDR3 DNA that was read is TGTGCCAGCAGTCGGGACAGGGGGTAT.

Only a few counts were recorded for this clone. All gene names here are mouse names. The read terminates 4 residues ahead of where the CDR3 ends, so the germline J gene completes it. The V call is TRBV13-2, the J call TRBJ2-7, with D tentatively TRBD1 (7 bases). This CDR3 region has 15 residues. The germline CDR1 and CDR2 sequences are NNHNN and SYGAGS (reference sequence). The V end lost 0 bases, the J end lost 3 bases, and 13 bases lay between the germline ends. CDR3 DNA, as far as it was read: TGTGCCAGCGGTGATGGTGGGGGACAGTTCTAT. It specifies CASGDGGGQFY. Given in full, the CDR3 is CASGDGGGQFYEQYF.

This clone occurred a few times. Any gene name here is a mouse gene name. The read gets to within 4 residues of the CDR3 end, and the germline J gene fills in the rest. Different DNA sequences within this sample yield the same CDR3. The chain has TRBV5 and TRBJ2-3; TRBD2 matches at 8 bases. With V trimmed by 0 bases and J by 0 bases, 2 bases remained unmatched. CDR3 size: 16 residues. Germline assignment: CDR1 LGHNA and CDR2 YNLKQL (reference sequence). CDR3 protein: CASSQDWGESAETLYF. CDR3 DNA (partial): TGTGCCAGCAGCCAAGACTGGGGGGAAAGTGCAGAA.

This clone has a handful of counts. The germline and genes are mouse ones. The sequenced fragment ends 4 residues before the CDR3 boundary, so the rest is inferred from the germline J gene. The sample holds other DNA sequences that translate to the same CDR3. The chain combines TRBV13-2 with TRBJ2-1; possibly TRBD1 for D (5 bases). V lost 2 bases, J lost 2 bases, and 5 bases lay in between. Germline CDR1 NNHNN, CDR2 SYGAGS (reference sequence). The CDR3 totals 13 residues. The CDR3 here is CASGETDYAEQFF. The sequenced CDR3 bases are TGTGCCAGCGGTGAGACAGACTATGCT.

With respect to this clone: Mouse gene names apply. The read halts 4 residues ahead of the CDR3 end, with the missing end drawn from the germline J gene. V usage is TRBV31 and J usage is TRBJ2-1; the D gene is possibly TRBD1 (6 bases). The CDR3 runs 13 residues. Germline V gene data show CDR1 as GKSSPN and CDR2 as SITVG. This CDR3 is CAWSLDGTTEQFF. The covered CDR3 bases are TGTGCCTGGAGTCTAGACGGGACAACT.

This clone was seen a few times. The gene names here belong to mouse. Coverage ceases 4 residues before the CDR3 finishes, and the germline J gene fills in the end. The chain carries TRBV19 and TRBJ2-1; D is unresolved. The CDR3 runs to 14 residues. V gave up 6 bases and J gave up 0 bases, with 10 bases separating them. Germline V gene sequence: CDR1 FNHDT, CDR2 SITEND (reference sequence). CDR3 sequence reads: CASTNRYNYAEQFF. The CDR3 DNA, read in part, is TGTGCCAGCACCAACAGATATAACTATGCT.

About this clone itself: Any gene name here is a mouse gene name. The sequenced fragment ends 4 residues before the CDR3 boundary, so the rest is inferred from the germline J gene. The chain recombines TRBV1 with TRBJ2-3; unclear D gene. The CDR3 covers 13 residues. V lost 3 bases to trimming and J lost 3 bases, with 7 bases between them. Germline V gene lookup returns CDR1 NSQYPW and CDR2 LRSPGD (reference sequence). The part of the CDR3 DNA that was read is TGCACCTGCAGTGCCACACCCGCAGAA. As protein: CTCSATPAE. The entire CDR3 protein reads CTCSATPAETLYF. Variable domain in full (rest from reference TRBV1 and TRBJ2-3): VTLLEQNPRWRLVPRGQAVNLRCILKNSQYPWMSWYQQDLQKQLQWLFTLRSPGDKEVKSLPGADYLATRVTDTELRLQVANMSQGRTLYCTCSATPAETLYFGSGTRLTVL.

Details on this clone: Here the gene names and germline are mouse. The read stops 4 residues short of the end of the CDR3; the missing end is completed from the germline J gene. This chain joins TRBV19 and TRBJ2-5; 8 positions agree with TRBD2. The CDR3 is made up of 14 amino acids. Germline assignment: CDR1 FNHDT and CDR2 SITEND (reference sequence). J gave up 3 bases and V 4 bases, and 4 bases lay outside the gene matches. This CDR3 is CASSPWGDQDTQYF. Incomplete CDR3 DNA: TGTGCCAGCAGTCCCTGGGGGGATCAAGAC.

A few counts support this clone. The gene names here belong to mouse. The CDR3 protein is CASSWDRWDSDYTF. Incomplete CDR3 DNA: TGTGCCAGCAGTTGGGACAGGTGGGACTCC. This sequence joins TRBV19 and TRBJ1-2; 8 positions match TRBD1. The read falls 4 residues short of the CDR3 end, and the missing part is taken from the germline J gene. The CDR3 extends over 14 amino acids. V shed 4 bases, J shed 3 bases, and the junction held 5 bases outside the gene matches. Germline CDR1 and CDR2: FNHDT and SITEND (reference sequence).